This is a list of T cell receptor beta chains from one sample in a study of blood T cell repertoires in COVID-19. TCRdb's copy holds only in-frame clones and misses some; the assay was immunoSEQ multiplex PCR. The sample carries approximately 40,000 clones, 80% to 90% recorded once. Sequencing used peripheral blood. Receptors originate from a human donor in a cohort sampled during active COVID-19. Each CDR3 is given with its conserved first and last residue. D genes are given only for firm matches. A row's size may be missing; if present it is once, few, many or a size class.

v_gene,d_gene,abundance,j_gene,CDR3aa,CDR3nt
TRBV6-5,-,-,TRBJ1-5,CASTPTSVPQHF,TGTGCCAGCACCCCCACAAGCGTCCCCCAGCATTTT
TRBV27,-,-,TRBJ2-3,CASSFDRDTTDTQYF,TGTGCCAGCAGTTTCGATCGGGACACCACAGATACGCAGTATTTT
TRBV6-2/TRBV6-3,TRBD2,-,TRBJ2-2,CASSPERGLKGTGELFF,TGTGCCAGCAGCCCCGAGCGGGGGCTGAAAGGCACCGGGGAGCTGTTTTTT
TRBV7-6,TRBD1,-,TRBJ2-1,CASSLVGTGQGPYNEQFF,TGTGCCAGCAGCTTAGTCGGGACAGGACAGGGCCCCTACAATGAGCAGTTCTTC
TRBV6-5,-,-,TRBJ1-4,CASIRAQGVNEKLFF,TGTGCCAGCATCAGGGCTCAAGGGGTTAATGAAAAACTGTTTTTT
TRBV7-8,TRBD2,-,TRBJ2-3,CASSLRLAGRTDTQYF,TGTGCCAGCAGCTTAAGACTAGCGGGGCGTACAGATACGCAGTATTTT
TRBV9,-,-,TRBJ1-6,CASSLGGLKSPLHF,TGTGCCAGCAGCCTTGGAGGGTTAAAGTCACCCCTCCACTTT
TRBV11-2,TRBD1,-,TRBJ1-2,CASSLGQGEPNYGYTF,TGTGCCAGCAGCCTTGGACAGGGCGAACCTAACTATGGCTACACCTTC
TRBV2,-,-,TRBJ1-5,CASRQAFGQPQHF,TGTGCCAGCCGACAGGCTTTCGGACAGCCCCAGCATTTT
TRBV19,-,few,TRBJ2-3,CASSMGRGWTDTQYF,TGTGCCAGTAGTATGGGCAGGGGTTGGACAGATACGCAGTATTTT
TRBV19,-,-,TRBJ2-7,CASTISFAIPYEQYF,TGTGCCAGTACAATCTCTTTCGCGATCCCCTACGAGCAGTACTTC
TRBV21-1,-,-,TRBJ1-2,CASSTPQPAPGQGDQNYGYTF,TGTGCCAGCAGCACACCTCAACCCGCTCCGGGACAGGGCGACCAAAACTATGGCTACACCTTC
TRBV7-2,-,-,TRBJ2-5,CASSLTSKETQYF,TGTGCCAGCAGCTTAACTAGCAAAGAGACCCAGTACTTC
TRBV28,-,-,TRBJ1-1,CASSSGQGGEAFF,TGTGCCAGCAGCTCCGGCCAGGGCGGTGAAGCTTTCTTT
TRBV11-3,TRBD2,-,TRBJ2-1,CASSRRGGVNEQFF,TGTGCCAGCAGCCGACGCGGGGGGGTCAATGAGCAGTTCTTC
TRBV12-5,-,-,TRBJ2-5,CASGDGTGQETQYF,TGTGCTAGTGGCGACGGGACTGGCCAAGAGACCCAGTACTTC
TRBV7-8,TRBD1,-,TRBJ1-2,CASSSRRTGRNGYTF,TGTGCCAGCAGCTCTAGGCGGACAGGGCGTAATGGCTACACCTTC
TRBV3-1/TRBV3-2,TRBD1,once,TRBJ1-1,CASSRQGAVGTEAFF,TGTGCCAGCAGCCGACAGGGGGCCGTGGGCACTGAAGCTTTCTTT
TRBV3-1/TRBV3-2,-,few,TRBJ2-5,CASSQDHRRAATQYF,TGTGCCAGCAGCCAAGATCATAGGCGTGCGGCCACCCAGTACTTC
TRBV21-1,-,-,TRBJ2-6,CASSKPQPGLAGGTSGANVLTF,TGTGCCAGCAGCAAACCCCAACCGGGACTAGCGGGGGGTACCTCTGGGGCCAACGTCCTGACTTTC
TRBV5-6,TRBD2,-,TRBJ2-2,CASSPPRGGSFGELFF,TGTGCCAGCAGCCCCCCTCGGGGGGGCTCTTTCGGGGAGCTGTTTTTT
TRBV9,TRBD1,-,TRBJ1-6,CASSVATGGDSPLHF,TGTGCCAGCAGCGTAGCGACAGGGGGAGACTCACCCCTCCACTTT
TRBV19,-,-,TRBJ2-3,CASSTGYRDTQYF,TGTGCCAGTAGTACAGGGTATCGGGATACGCAGTATTTT
TRBV5-1,TRBD2,once,TRBJ2-5,CASSSYASGGAGETQYF,TGCGCCAGCAGCTCATACGCTAGCGGGGGGGCCGGAGAGACCCAGTACTTC
TRBV28,TRBD1,once,TRBJ1-2,CASRETGAYGYTF,TGTGCCAGCAGGGAGACAGGGGCCTATGGCTACACCTTC
TRBV3-1/TRBV3-2,-,-,TRBJ1-4,CASSQDLQGEKLFF,TGTGCCAGCAGCCAAGACTTGCAGGGTGAAAAACTGTTTTTT
TRBV7-9,-,-,TRBJ2-7,CASSRGSYEQYF,TGTGCCAGCAGCCGCGGCAGCTACGAGCAGTACTTC
TRBV4-2,-,-,TRBJ2-3,CASSQIFGGTQYF,TGTGCCAGCAGCCAAATTTTCGGGGGTACGCAGTATTTT
TRBV3-1/TRBV3-2,-,-,TRBJ2-2,CASSQSGETTGELFF,TGTGCCAGCAGCCAAAGTGGGGAGACCACCGGGGAGCTGTTTTTT
TRBV4-1,-,-,TRBJ1-3,CASSHAQASGNTIYF,TGCGCCAGCAGCCACGCCCAGGCCTCTGGAAACACCATATATTTT
TRBV29-1,-,-,TRBJ1-1,CSVEGPGAFF,TGCAGCGTTGAAGGTCCCGGGGCTTTCTTT
TRBV19,-,few,TRBJ2-1,CASSPLGGTFNEQFF,TGTGCCAGTAGCCCCCTAGGAGGGACTTTCAATGAGCAGTTCTTC
TRBV24-1,-,-,TRBJ2-2,CATSPGAATGELFF,TGTGCCACCAGTCCAGGGGCGGCCACCGGGGAGCTGTTTTTT
TRBV28,TRBD2,-,TRBJ2-1,CASSTPGTKAEQFF,TGTGCCAGCAGTACCCCCGGGACTAAGGCTGAGCAGTTCTTC
TRBV24-1,-,-,TRBJ2-5,CATRGVGQETQYF,TGTGCCACCCGGGGTGTGGGGCAAGAGACCCAGTACTTC
TRBV11-2,-,-,TRBJ2-2,CASRKTGTNTGELFF,TGTGCCAGCAGGAAAACAGGGACGAACACCGGGGAGCTGTTTTTT
TRBV7-6,-,-,TRBJ2-7,CASSPRGGYEQYF,TGTGCCAGCAGCCCCAGGGGCGGCTACGAGCAGTACTTC
TRBV10-3,TRBD2,-,TRBJ2-1,CAIKASGDIYNEQFF,TGTGCCATCAAGGCTAGCGGGGACATTTACAATGAGCAGTTCTTC
TRBV19,-,-,TRBJ2-2,CASSNRDTGELFF,TGTGCCAGTAGTAACCGAGACACCGGGGAGCTGTTTTTT
TRBV28,TRBD2,few,TRBJ2-2,CASGGGADTGELFF,TGTGCCAGCGGCGGGGGGGCCGACACCGGGGAGCTGTTTTTT
TRBV7-8,-,-,TRBJ1-6,CASSRDGPNSPLHF,TGTGCCAGCAGCCGGGATGGGCCCAATTCACCCCTCCACTTT
TRBV5-8,TRBD1,-,TRBJ1-5,CASSLGVTGGNQPQHF,TGTGCCAGCAGCTTGGGGGTGACAGGGGGCAATCAGCCCCAGCATTTT
TRBV2,-,-,TRBJ2-7,CASRIDSYEQYF,TGTGCCAGCAGGATTGACAGCTACGAGCAGTACTTC
TRBV5-1,-,-,TRBJ1-3,CASSLRTGNTIYF,TGCGCCAGCAGCTTGCGCACAGGAAACACCATATATTTT
TRBV20-1,-,-,TRBJ2-7,CSASFEGRTYEQYF,TGCAGTGCTAGTTTTGAGGGGAGGACCTACGAGCAGTACTTC
TRBV6-4,-,-,TRBJ1-2,CASRRGLLGDGYTF,TGTGCCAGCAGGCGCGGGCTCCTCGGAGATGGCTACACCTTC
TRBV19,-,-,TRBJ1-1,CASKSGISNTEAFF,TGTGCCAGTAAATCCGGGATCTCGAACACTGAAGCTTTCTTT
TRBV6-2/TRBV6-3,TRBD1,-,TRBJ2-7,CASSHTGTGFHEQYF,TGTGCCAGCAGTCATACCGGGACAGGGTTCCACGAGCAGTACTTC
TRBV6-2/TRBV6-3,TRBD1,-,TRBJ1-4,CASSQATGGTEKLFF,TGTGCCAGCAGTCAAGCGACAGGGGGGACTGAAAAACTGTTTTTT
TRBV9,-,-,TRBJ2-2,CASSLTPPRTTGELFF,TGTGCCAGCAGCCTCACCCCCCCCAGAACCACCGGGGAGCTGTTTTTT
TRBV5-1,-,-,TRBJ2-5,CASSLAGQTGETQYF,TGCGCCAGCAGCTTGGCAGGACAGACGGGGGAGACCCAGTACTTC